Below, 16 T cell receptor beta chains from the same sample are listed, as sequenced in a study of CD8+CD57+ T cells in acquired aplastic anemia (dated by TCRdb to 2016 to 2019). The sequencer listed for this sample is Illumina HiSeq 2000. Genomic DNA was used as template for profiling of TCR beta VDJ combinations and CDR3 sequences. TCRdb reprocessing: public reads trimmed at Q25 with fastp, clones called with MiXCR, in-frame beta chains kept. Each CDR3 protein appears once, grouped with its most common genes and DNA. For this sample there are about 220,000 distinct CDR3 sequences; approximately 35% appear just once. 1% to 1.3% of the sample rests with the top ten. The specimen sequenced was sorted CD4+, CD8+, or CD8+CD57+ T cells (not recorded which) from PBMCs. These receptors came from a human donor in good health, serving as a control.

Many counts were recorded for this clonotype. The chain joins TRBV19 to TRBJ2-7, with 10 bases aligning to TRBD1. This CDR3 comprises 15 residues. The V gene's germline CDR1 is LNHDA and CDR2 SQIVND (reference sequence). Trimming took 1 base from V and 2 from J; bases not matched to a gene: 2. The chain's CDR3 is CASSIVGQGTYEQYF. The CDR3 nucleotides read TGTGCCAGTAGTATAGTGGGACAGGGGACCTACGAGCAGTACTTC.

This clonotype has only a few counts. The rearrangement joins TRBV5-5 to TRBJ1-2; 9 bases fit TRBD1. Trimming at V came to 4 bases and at J to 2 bases, leaving 3 bases not matched to a gene. The CDR3 has 14 amino acids. The germline CDR1 and CDR2 sequences are SGHKS and YYEKEE (reference sequence). The CDR3 protein is CASSPGTGNYGYTF. The CDR3 region has the DNA TGTGCCAGCAGCCCGGGGACAGGGAACTATGGCTACACCTTC.

On this clonotype itself: At one end the junction does not follow the germline gene, possibly because of a read error. J is TRBJ1-1 and V is TRBV5-1; a weak D match, TRBD1 (5 bases). The germline gives CDR1 SGHRS, CDR2 YFSETQ. The CDR3 consists of 14 residues. CDR3 bases: TGCGCCAGCAGCTTCGGGGCAGAGAACACTGGAGCTTTCTTT. It specifies CASSFGAENTGAFF.

The chain carries TRBV2 and TRBJ2-3; 10 bases match TRBD1. With V trimmed by 4 bases and J by 6 bases, 7 bases remained unmatched. The germline gives CDR1 SNHLY, CDR2 FYNNEI. The CDR3 spans 15 residues. The CDR3 nucleotides read TGTGCCAGCAGTGGGCGACAGGGGGCAAGGGATACGCAGTATTTT. As protein: CASSGRQGARDTQYF. The variable domain in full, completed from reference TRBV2 and TRBJ2-3, reads EPEVTQTPSHQVTQMGQEVILRCVPISNHLYFYWYRQILGQKVEFLVSFYNNEISEKSEIFDDQFSVERPDGSNFTLKIRSTKLEDSAMYFCASSGRQGARDTQYFGPGTRLTVL.

The V and J genes are TRBV19 and TRBJ2-3; 7 nucleotides match TRBD1. The CDR3 sequence is 14 residues long. V dropped 4 bases and J dropped 7; count of bases not matched to a gene: 8. Germline CDR1 LNHDA, CDR2 SQIVND (reference sequence). The CDR3 loop reads CASSTLTGSNTQYF. The CDR3 coding sequence is TGTGCCAGTAGTACACTGACAGGGTCGAATACGCAGTATTTT.

This clonotype was picked up many times. The V call is TRBV14, the J call TRBJ1-2, with D tentatively TRBD1 (5 bases). The V gene's germline CDR1 is SGHDN and CDR2 FVKESK. Trimming took 5 bases from V and 5 from J, leaving 12 bases between them. This CDR3 has 13 amino acids. The CDR3 DNA sequence: TGTGCCAGCAGCTCCGGGACCCTTTATGGCTACACCTTC. Protein product: CASSSGTLYGYTF.

The V gene is TRBV19, the J gene TRBJ2-1; D uncertain. CDR1 LNHDA and CDR2 SQIVND come from the germline V gene (reference sequence). V lost 8 bases to trimming and J lost 5 bases, with 19 bases between them. The CDR3 sequence is 15 residues long. The CDR3 region has the DNA TGTGCCAGTGGTAAAACAGCCTTTGCACACAATGAGCAGTTCTTC. Its translation is CASGKTAFAHNEQFF.

The V call is TRBV20-1, the J call TRBJ2-1; the match to TRBD2 covers 15 bases. V shed 6 bases, J shed 9 bases, and the junction held 9 bases outside the gene matches. Germline V lookup: CDR1 DFQATT, CDR2 SNEGSKA (reference sequence). The CDR3 spans 15 residues. CDR3 coding DNA: TGCAGTGCGGACGGACTAGCGGGGGGGCGGAGTGAGCAGTTCTTC. Residues: CSADGLAGGRSEQFF.

This sequence joins TRBV6-5 and TRBJ2-2, with TRBD1 matching over 8 bases. V lost 0 bases to trimming and J lost 5 bases; unmatched junction nucleotides: 2. The CDR3 sequence is 15 residues long. From germline, CDR1 is MNHEY and CDR2 SVGAGI. CDR3 region: CASSYSRTGTGELFF. The CDR3 region has the DNA TGTGCCAGCAGTTACTCTCGGACAGGGACCGGGGAGCTGTTTTTT.

This clonotype was counted ten times or more. The V call is TRBV7-9, the J call TRBJ1-2; D not resolved. In germline, CDR1 is SEHNR, CDR2 FQNEAQ (reference sequence). V was shortened by 1 base and J by 9 bases, with 12 bases between the two germline ends. This CDR3 region has 13 residues. CDR3 region: CASSLGAGVSYTF. The CDR3 nucleotides are TGTGCCAGCAGCTTAGGGGCAGGTGTGAGCTACACCTTC.

This clonotype was recorded at least ten times. This chain uses TRBV4-1 with TRBJ2-7, with no clear D. Per germline, CDR1 MGHRA and CDR2 YSYEKL. Trimming took 1 base from V and 8 from J, leaving 12 bases between them. This CDR3 contains 13 residues. This CDR3 is CASSQAFSEKQYF. The CDR3 DNA is TGCGCCAGCAGCCAAGCTTTCTCTGAGAAGCAGTACTTC.

This rearrangement joins TRBV7-6 to TRBJ2-5; D gene ambiguous. The V gene lost 4 bases and the J gene lost 4 bases, with 10 bases spanning the gap. The CDR3 extends over 13 amino acids. Per germline, CDR1 SGHVS and CDR2 FNYEAQ. The CDR3 DNA reads TGTGCCAGCAGCTCTACGGGTTCAGAGACCCAGTACTTC. Its translation is CASSSTGSETQYF.

This clonotype was detected a few times. Possible read error: a much larger clone is one base away. The chain couples TRBV25-1 to TRBJ2-5; TRBD2 matches at 7 bases. From germline, CDR1 is MGHDK and CDR2 SYGVNS. The CDR3 length is 13 residues. After removal of 5 bases from V and 9 bases from J, the junction contained 9 bases not matched to a gene. CDR3 residues: CASSRVGGEAQYF. In nucleotides, the CDR3 is TGTGCCAGCAGTCGGGTTGGGGGGGAGGCCCAGTACTTC.

V gene TRBV29-1 combines with J gene TRBJ1-3; TRBD1 aligns across 10 bases. The trim removed 6 bases at V and 0 bases at J, leaving 5 bases unmatched. The CDR3 has 15 residues. Looked up from germline, CDR1 is SQVTM and CDR2 is ANQGSEA. This CDR3 is CSVGDRGISGNTIYF. In nucleotides, the CDR3 is TGCAGCGTCGGGGACAGGGGCATCTCTGGAAACACCATATATTTT.

In DNA form, the CDR3 reads TGTGCCATCAGCAAGACTACGGGAGTTTACGAGACCCAGTACTTC. Protein sequence: CAISKTTGVYETQYF. The rearrangement joins TRBV10-3 to TRBJ2-5; D perhaps matches TRBD2 (6 bases). The CDR3 spans 15 residues. Looked up from germline, CDR1 is ENHRY and CDR2 is SYGVKD. V lost 6 bases, J lost 5 bases, and 19 bases lay in between.

About this clonotype: A much more abundant neighbour one base away suggests this may be a read error. This chain joins TRBV5-1 and TRBJ1-2; 9 bases align to TRBD1. Germline CDR1 and CDR2: SGHRS and YFSETQ. The CDR3 has 16 amino acids. CDR3 residues: CAGSSRQGDTNYGYTF. The CDR3 DNA reads TGCGCCGGCAGCTCCAGACAGGGGGATACGAACTATGGCTACACCTTC.